These 8 T cell receptor beta chains were all obtained from the same sample, sequenced in a study of blood T cells in healthy people across ages. Primers used in a second PCR of about 6 to 11 cycles were a sample-barcoded 5' primer and a J-beta primer mix. TCRdb itself ran the 5' RACE reads through MiXCR, one entry per CDR3 protein. The sample carries about 680,000 distinct CDR3 sequences, 45% to 50% recorded once. Sample: blood. The receptors were sampled from a woman aged 55 to 70 in good health.

The table lists this clonotype with a count of one. The V call is TRBV27, the J call TRBJ2-4, with D perhaps being TRBD1 or TRBD2 (5 bases each). The J call is in doubt because the DNA end fits TRBJ2-7 better. The CDR3 has 15 residues. Germline CDR1 reads MNHEY; CDR2 reads SMNVEV (reference sequence). CDR3 DNA sequence: TGTGCCAGCAGTTTACTGTCTGGGACGGGCTACGAGCAGTACTTC. Protein product: CASSLLSGTGYEQYF.

This chain links TRBV9 with TRBJ2-5; TRBD1 agrees at 8 bases. Trimming removed 2 bases from V and 1 base from J; junction bases left unmatched: 1. The germline V gene encodes CDR1 SGDLS and CDR2 YYNGEE. This CDR3 region has 14 residues. The chain's CDR3 is CASSVTGAQETQYF. CDR3 nucleotides: TGTGCCAGCAGCGTGACAGGGGCCCAAGAGACCCAGTACTTC.

On this clonotype: At one of its ends the junction is not consistent with the germline gene, which may arise from a read error. This chain joins TRBV15 and TRBJ2-7; 9 bases are shared with TRBD2. The CDR3 contains 19 residues. Looked up from germline, CDR1 is LNHNV and CDR2 is YYDKDF (reference sequence). For the CDR3, the DNA is TGTGCCGCCAGCAGAGATCGCGTTAGCGGGAGCCCCCTATCCTACGAGCAGTACTTC. Its protein is CAASRDRVSGSPLSYEQYF.

The chain joins TRBV29-1 to TRBJ1-4; 7 bases align to TRBD1. The CDR3 runs 12 residues. Germline V gives CDR1 SQVTM, CDR2 ANQGSEA. Here the CDR3 DNA reads TGCTGCGGAGGGGACAGCCTAGAAAAACTGTTTTTT. Translating gives CCGGDSLEKLFF.

This clonotype was seen a handful of times. CDR3: CSARDSRGLGGYTF. Written as DNA, the CDR3 is TGCAGTGCTAGAGATTCCCGGGGACTGGGGGGCTACACCTTC. The rearrangement links TRBV20-1 to TRBJ1-2; possible D gene TRBD1, 5 bases. The CDR3 totals 14 residues. Trimming took 0 bases from V and 8 from J, leaving 16 bases between them. Per the germline V gene, CDR1 is DFQATT and CDR2 is SNEGSKA (reference sequence).

J is TRBJ2-1 and V is TRBV20-1; D possibly uses TRBD1 or TRBD2 (5 bases each). Germline CDR1 DFQATT, CDR2 SNEGSKA (reference sequence). This CDR3 spans 14 amino acids. V was clipped by 5 bases and J by 4 bases, with 15 bases between them. CDR3 protein: CSAPFGAKYNEQFF. CDR3 in DNA: TGCAGTGCTCCCTTCGGGGCAAAATACAATGAGCAGTTCTTC.

V usage is TRBV7-2 and J usage is TRBJ1-1; D uncertain. This CDR3 is built from 13 residues. Trimming removed 8 bases at V and 2 bases at J, with 12 bases between. Looked up from germline, CDR1 is SGHTA and CDR2 is FQGNSA. This chain's CDR3 is CASGAQPNTEAFF. The CDR3, as DNA: TGTGCCAGCGGCGCCCAGCCCAACACTGAAGCTTTCTTT.

The chain carries TRBV20-1 and TRBJ2-5, with 13 bases lining up with TRBD2. The CDR3 totals 13 residues. Losses at the gene ends were 6 bases for V and 3 bases for J; bases not matched to a gene: 1. Germline V gives CDR1 DFQATT, CDR2 SNEGSKA (reference sequence). The CDR3 DNA sequence: TGCAGTGCCGGACTAGCGGGGGAAGAGACCCAGTACTTC. Translated, it gives CSAGLAGEETQYF.